This entry lists 12 T cell receptor beta chains sequenced from one sample in a study of blood T cell repertoires in COVID-19. Assay used: immunoSEQ multiplex PCR; TCRdb lists only in-frame clones, some missing. The sample carries approximately 130,000 clones, about 76% recorded once. The specimen sequenced was peripheral blood. The receptors here all came from a man aged 80 or over with acute or convalescent COVID-19.

This clone showed up just a few times. The genes are TRBV6-5 and TRBJ2-5; tentatively, D is TRBD2 (6 bases). V lost 0 bases and J 6 bases, leaving 17 bases between the germline ends. This CDR3 has 16 residues. The germline CDR1 and CDR2 sequences are MNHEY and SVGAGI. Here the CDR3 reads CASSYSIWGVQKTQYF. As DNA, the CDR3 is TGTGCCAGCAGTTACTCGATCTGGGGGGTTCAAAAGACCCAGTACTTC.

The chain employs TRBV21-1 and TRBJ1-6; the table's TRBD1 call for D was not verified on the DNA. TRBV21-1 is a known pseudogene. The CDR3 is 13 amino acids. The CDR3 DNA reads as TGTGCAGATGTAGGGACAGAGAATTCACCCCTCCACTTT. As protein: CADVGTENSPLHF.

The chain carries TRBV11-2 and TRBJ2-1; maybe TRBD2 (5 bases). The CDR3 sequence is 17 residues long. From germline, CDR1 is SGHAT and CDR2 FQNNGV. V was trimmed by 5 bases and J by 3 bases, leaving 20 bases between them. DNA of the CDR3: TGTGCCAGCAGCCCGGGGTTTGTCGATAGAATCTACAATGAGCAGTTCTTC. Its translation: CASSPGFVDRIYNEQFF.

The chain uses TRBV6-1 and TRBJ1-4; no clear D. Trimming removed 3 bases at V and 5 bases at J, with 10 bases between. The CDR3 has 14 amino acids. Per the germline V gene, CDR1 is MNHNS and CDR2 is SASEGT. CDR3 DNA sequence: TGTGCCAGCAGTGATAGAGGGTTAAATGAAAAACTGTTTTTT. Amino acids: CASSDRGLNEKLFF.

The chain combines TRBV6-2 or TRBV6-3 with TRBJ1-4; D gene ambiguous. Trimming shortened V by 3 bases and J by 8 bases, and 22 bases separated the two germline ends. The CDR3 sequence is 17 residues long. Germline CDR1 is MNHEY and CDR2 is SVGEGT. The DNA of the CDR3 is TGTGCCAGCAGTTATGCCCGACGGATCGGGAAGGAGGAAAAACTGTTTTTT. This codes for CASSYARRIGKEEKLFF.

The chain couples TRBV4-2 to TRBJ1-1; maybe TRBD1 (5 bases). This CDR3 has 16 amino acids. CDR1 is LGHNA and CDR2 is YNFKEQ in the germline V gene. V lost 0 bases and J 1 base, leaving 12 bases between the germline ends. CDR3 sequence (DNA): TGTGCCAGCAGCCAAGAGAGGACATCGACGAACACTGAAGCTTTCTTT. It is translated as CASSQERTSTNTEAFF.

This clone appeared once. The chain links TRBV28 to TRBJ1-6; 9 nucleotides match TRBD1. The CDR3 contains 15 residues. Losses at the gene ends were 4 bases for V and 8 bases for J; bases not matched to a gene: 6. CDR1 is MDHEN, CDR2 SYDVKM, per germline. CDR3 DNA sequence: TGTGCCAGCAGTTCTCCGGGACAGGGTGATTCACCCCTCCACTTT. It is translated as CASSSPGQGDSPLHF.

This clone occurred a few times. V gene TRBV7-2 combines with J gene TRBJ1-2; 11 bases align to TRBD1. This CDR3 region has 15 residues. The V segment lost 5 bases and the J segment 5 bases; nucleotides outside the gene matches: 7. The germline V gene has CDR1 SGHTA and CDR2 FQGNSA. CDR3 loop: CASSSRDRGSYGYTF. The CDR3 DNA is TGTGCCAGCAGCAGCCGGGACAGGGGGAGTTATGGCTACACCTTC. Together with reference TRBV7-2 and TRBJ1-2, the CDR3 gives the full variable domain: GAGVSQSPSNKVTEKGKDVELRCDPISGHTALYWYRQSLGQGLEFLIYFQGNSAPDKSGLPSDRFSAERTGGSVSTLTIQRTQQEDSAVYLCASSSRDRGSYGYTFGSGTRLTVV.

The chain links TRBV6-5 to TRBJ2-2; no firm D call. Trimming cost V 11 bases and J 3 bases, with 10 bases left between them. This CDR3 is 12 amino acids long. Germline assignment: CDR1 MNHEY and CDR2 SVGAGI. The CDR3 region is CACHFDTGELFF. The CDR3 DNA is TGTGCCTGCCACTTCGACACCGGGGAGCTGTTTTTT.

V is TRBV10-3 and J is TRBJ2-7, with 9 bases aligning to TRBD1. This CDR3 spans 18 amino acids. Per germline, CDR1 ENHRY and CDR2 SYGVKD. After removal of 1 base from V and 3 bases from J, the junction contained 13 bases not matched to a gene. CDR3 nucleotide sequence: TGTGCCATCAGTGAGTGGTCGGACAGGGGATTGATCCGCTACGAGCAGTACTTC. Its protein is CAISEWSDRGLIRYEQYF.

The V call is TRBV25-1, the J call TRBJ1-3, with 8 bases fitting TRBD1. The CDR3 totals 15 residues. Per germline, CDR1 MGHDK and CDR2 SYGVNS. V lost 4 bases, J lost 5 bases, and 7 bases stayed unmatched. The CDR3 here is CASSGQGRGRNTIYF. The CDR3 DNA reads TGTGCCAGCAGTGGACAGGGGCGAGGAAGAAACACCATATATTTT.

The CDR3 here is CSVESDGSSYEQYF. Written as DNA, the CDR3 is TGCAGCGTTGAATCTGACGGGAGCTCCTACGAGCAGTACTTC. The chain has TRBV29-1 and TRBJ2-7; D is perhaps TRBD2 (6 bases). The CDR3 runs to 14 residues. The germline V gene encodes CDR1 SQVTM and CDR2 ANQGSEA. V lost 2 bases and J lost 0, with 11 bases in between.